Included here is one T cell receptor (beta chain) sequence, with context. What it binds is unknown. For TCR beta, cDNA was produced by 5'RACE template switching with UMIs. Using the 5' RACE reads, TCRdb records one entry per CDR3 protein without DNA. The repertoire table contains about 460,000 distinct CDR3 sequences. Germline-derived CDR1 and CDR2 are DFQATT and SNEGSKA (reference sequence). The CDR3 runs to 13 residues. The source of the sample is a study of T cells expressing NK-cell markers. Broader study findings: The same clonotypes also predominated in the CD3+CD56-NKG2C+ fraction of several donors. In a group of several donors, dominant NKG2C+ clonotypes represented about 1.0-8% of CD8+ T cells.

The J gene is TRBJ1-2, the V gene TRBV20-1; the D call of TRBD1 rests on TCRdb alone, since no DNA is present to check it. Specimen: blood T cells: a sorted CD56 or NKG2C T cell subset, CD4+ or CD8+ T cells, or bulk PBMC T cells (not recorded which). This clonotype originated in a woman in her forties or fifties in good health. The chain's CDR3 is CSAPGSGSVGYTF.